This TCR beta chain was captured in a study of blood T cell repertoires in COVID-19. Across the whole study: Donors in the United States, Italy and Spain gave samples during acute or convalescent COVID-19. T cells, B-cell-depleted T cells, or PBMCs provided the cDNA or gDNA that served as material.

Only in-frame clones appear in the TCRdb table, and some are missing; sequencing was by immunoSEQ multiplex PCR. The sample includes 150,000 to 200,000 clones, approximately 85% seen only once; the top ten take approximately 9.4%. V was shortened by 3 bases and J by 0 bases, with 15 bases between the two germline ends. Germline lookup yields CDR1 MGHDK and CDR2 SYGVNS. The CDR3 is made up of 18 amino acids. This clone has more than one count but fewer than ten. The chain couples TRBV25-1 to TRBJ1-6, with D possibly matching TRBD1 (5 bases). This clonotype originated in a woman of 80 years or more with acute or convalescent COVID-19. Sequencing was done on a sample of peripheral blood. The CDR3 DNA follows: TGTGCCAGCAGTGATTCCTCTCCAGGGTTCTCCTATAATTCACCCCTCCACTTT. This encodes CASSDSSPGFSYNSPLHF.